This T cell receptor beta chain was identified in a study of T cells in Graves' hyperthyroidism and ophthalmopathy. The table lists this clonotype with many counts. Germline CDR1 LNHNV, CDR2 YYDKDF (reference sequence). V trimming: 5 bases; J trimming: 2 bases; junction bases outside the gene matches: 4. The CDR3 covers 14 residues. RNA transcripts gave rise to amplified TCR beta CDR3 regions. First-round RT-PCR of the TCR CDR3 relied on the HTBI primer set. TCRdb re-analysed the multiplex PCR reads in MiXCR, keeping a single row per CDR3 protein. The profile shows approximately 610,000 distinct CDR3 sequences, about 14% of them singletons. Clinical Activity Scores of at least 3, NOSPECS grades of at least 4 and durations under 3 months characterized ophthalmopathy patients.

The TCR sequence derives from a woman aged 40-49 years with Graves' ophthalmopathy. Sequenced input: blood. The chain combines TRBV15 with TRBJ2-5; TRBD1 aligns across 8 bases. The CDR3 sequence: CATSRTGHQETQYF. CDR3 in DNA: TGTGCCACCAGCCGGACAGGGCATCAAGAGACCCAGTACTTC.